Here is one TCR beta chain with its context. Its specificity is unknown. The junction shows a germline mismatch at one end, possibly a read error. The record originates from a study of cytomegalovirus exposure and HLA in healthy donors. General observations from the study: Sequencing probably produced one cluster of sequence variants that were highly shared.

The PCR employed 60 Vbeta primers together with 13 Jbeta primers. Clones were sequenced by immunoSEQ multiplex PCR, and TCRdb holds only the in-frame ones, with some missing. The data contain roughly 190,000 clones, over 60% of them singletons. The CDR3 spans 17 residues. The germline V gene has CDR1 SEHNR and CDR2 FQNEAQ (reference sequence). The chain recombines TRBV7-9 with TRBJ1-2; 7 bases line up with TRBD1. Input material: PBMCs. This receptor was obtained from a woman between 40 and 55 years old in good health and CMV-seronegative. The CDR3 nucleotides read TGTTCCAGCAGCGATCAAAGAACAGGGGTTGGGGCCTATGGCTACACCTTC. Translated: CSSSDQRTGVGAYGYTF.